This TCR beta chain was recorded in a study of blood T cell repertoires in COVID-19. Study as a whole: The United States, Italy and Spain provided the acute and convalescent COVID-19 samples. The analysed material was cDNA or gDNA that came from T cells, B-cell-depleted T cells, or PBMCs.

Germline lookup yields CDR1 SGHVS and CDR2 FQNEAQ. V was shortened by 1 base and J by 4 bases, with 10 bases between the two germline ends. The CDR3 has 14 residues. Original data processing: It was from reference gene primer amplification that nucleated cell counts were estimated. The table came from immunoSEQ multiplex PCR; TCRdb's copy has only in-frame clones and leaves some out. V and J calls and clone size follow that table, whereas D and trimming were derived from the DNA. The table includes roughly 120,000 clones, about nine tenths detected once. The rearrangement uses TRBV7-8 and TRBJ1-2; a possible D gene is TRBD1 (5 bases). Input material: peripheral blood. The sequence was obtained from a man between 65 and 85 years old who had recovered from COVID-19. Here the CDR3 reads CASSLGAGPYGYTF. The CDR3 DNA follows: TGTGCCAGCAGCTTAGGGGCGGGGCCCTATGGCTACACCTTC.